The clone carrying this TCR beta chain was observed a single time. Its antigen is not known. The data derive from a study of graft-versus-host responses after intestinal transplantation. V was cut by 3 bases and J by 2 bases, with 8 bases left in between. The CDR3 covers 13 residues. Germline V gives CDR1 SNHLY, CDR2 FYNNEI. TCRdb's table, derived via immunoSEQ multiplex PCR, lists solely in-frame clones and lacks some. This table holds more than 70,000 clones, under 95% found once. V gene TRBV2 combines with J gene TRBJ2-7; tentative D call: TRBD1 (6 bases). The sequence was obtained from a human donor who was the organ donor for an intestinal transplant. The sequencing here drew on unstimulated CD8+ T cells sorted from spleen or lymph node cells, taken before transplant. The CDR3 loop reads CASSDTGTYEQYF. Written as DNA, the CDR3 is TGTGCCAGCAGTGATACAGGGACCTACGAGCAGTACTTC.